This T cell receptor beta chain was documented in a study of PD-L1 blockade in urothelial cancer. Background on the study: Blood gave a median approximately 150,000 T cells.

Per germline, CDR1 SGHNT and CDR2 YYREEE (reference sequence). The CDR3 spans 14 residues. V shed 1 base and J 5 bases; nucleotides not matched to a gene: 1. Sample time point: peripheral blood 6 weeks after treatment start. TCRdb's copy holds only in-frame clones and misses some; the assay was immunoSEQ multiplex PCR. The table records around 41,000 clones, roughly 80% of them present only once. The receptor's source is a man aged 60-69 years with urothelial cancer. This specimen consisted of PBMCs, obtained around atezolizumab (anti-PD-L1) treatment. V is TRBV5-4 and J is TRBJ2-3, with TRBD1 identical over 10 bases. As DNA, the CDR3 is TGTGCCAGCAGCTTGAGGACAGGGGGAGATACGCAGTATTTT. Translated: CASSLRTGGDTQYF.